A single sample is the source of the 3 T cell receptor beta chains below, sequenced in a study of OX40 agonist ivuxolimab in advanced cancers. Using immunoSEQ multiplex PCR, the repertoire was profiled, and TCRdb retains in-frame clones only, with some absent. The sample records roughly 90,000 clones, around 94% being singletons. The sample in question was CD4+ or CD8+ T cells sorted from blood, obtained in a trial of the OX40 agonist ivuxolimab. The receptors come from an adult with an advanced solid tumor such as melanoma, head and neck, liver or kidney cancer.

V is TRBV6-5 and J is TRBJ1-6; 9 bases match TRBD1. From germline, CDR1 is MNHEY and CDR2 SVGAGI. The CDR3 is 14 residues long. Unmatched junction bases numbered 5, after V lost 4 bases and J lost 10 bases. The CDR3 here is CASSSGTGWSPLHF. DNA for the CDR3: TGTGCCAGCAGTTCGGGGACAGGGTGGTCACCCCTCCACTTT.

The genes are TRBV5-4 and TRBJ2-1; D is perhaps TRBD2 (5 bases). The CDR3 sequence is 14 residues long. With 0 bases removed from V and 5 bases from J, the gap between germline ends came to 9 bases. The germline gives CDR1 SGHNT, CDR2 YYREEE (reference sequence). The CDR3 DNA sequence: TGTGCCAGCAGCTTGGAAACTAGTGACAATGAGCAGTTCTTC. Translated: CASSLETSDNEQFF. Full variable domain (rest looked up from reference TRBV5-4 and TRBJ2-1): ETGVTQSPTHLIKTRGQQVTLRCSSQSGHNTVSWYQQALGQGPQFIFQYYREEENGRGNFPPRFSGLQFPNYSSELNVNALELDDSALYLCASSLETSDNEQFFGPGTRLTVL.

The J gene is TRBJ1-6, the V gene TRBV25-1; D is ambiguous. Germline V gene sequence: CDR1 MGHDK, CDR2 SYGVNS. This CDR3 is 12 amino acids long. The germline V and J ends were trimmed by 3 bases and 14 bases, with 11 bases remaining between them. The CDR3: CASSDPHLTLHF. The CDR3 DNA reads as TGTGCCAGCAGTGATCCTCACTTAACCCTCCACTTT.